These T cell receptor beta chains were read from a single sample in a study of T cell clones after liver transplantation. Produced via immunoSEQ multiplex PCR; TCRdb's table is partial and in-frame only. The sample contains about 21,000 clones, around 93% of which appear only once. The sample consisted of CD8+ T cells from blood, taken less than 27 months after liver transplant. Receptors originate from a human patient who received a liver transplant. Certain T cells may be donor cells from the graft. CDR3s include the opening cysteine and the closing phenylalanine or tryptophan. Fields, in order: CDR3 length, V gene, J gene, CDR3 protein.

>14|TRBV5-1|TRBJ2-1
CASSGQGTGNEQFF
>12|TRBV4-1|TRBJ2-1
CASSQGSGEQFF
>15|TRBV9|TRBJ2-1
CASSVYGGVGNEQFF
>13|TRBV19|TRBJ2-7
CASSIEAGFEQYF
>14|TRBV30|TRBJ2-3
CAWSVLAGMDTQYF
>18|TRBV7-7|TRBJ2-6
CASSAFIVPQSRANVLTF
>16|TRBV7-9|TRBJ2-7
CASCDSGGAQIYEQYF
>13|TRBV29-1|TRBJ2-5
CSVHLGPRETQYF
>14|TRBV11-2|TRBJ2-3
CASSPRWGPDTQYF
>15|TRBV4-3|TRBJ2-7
CASSLGDRGPYEQYF
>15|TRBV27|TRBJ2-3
CASSFRAGGSDTQYF
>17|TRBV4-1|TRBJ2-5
CASSQKPQEGTGETQYF
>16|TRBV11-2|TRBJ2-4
CASSTGQVVAKNIQYF
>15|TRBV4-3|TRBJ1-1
CASVGDLIGNTEAFF
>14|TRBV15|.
CATSRDQLGYEQYF
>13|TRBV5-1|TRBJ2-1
CASSLVLGNEQFF
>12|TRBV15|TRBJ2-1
CATSRARDEQFF
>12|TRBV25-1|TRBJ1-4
CARGPGWEKLFF
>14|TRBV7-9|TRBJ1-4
CASSRDRRPEKLFF
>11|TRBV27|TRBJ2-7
CATSNLRQQYF
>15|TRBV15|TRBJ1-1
CATSRDRDVRSEAFF
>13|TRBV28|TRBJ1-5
CASSLMGPQPQHF
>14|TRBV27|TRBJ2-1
CASSFIGSPNEQFF
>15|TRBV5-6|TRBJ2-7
CASSLRRRAEREQYF